This T cell receptor (beta chain) was observed in a study of shared clonotypes between healthy human individuals. Using immunoSEQ multiplex PCR, the repertoire was profiled, and TCRdb retains in-frame clones only, with some absent. Here the sample spans about 800,000 clones, about 96% being singletons. From germline, CDR1 is SEHNR and CDR2 FQNEAQ (reference sequence). V was clipped by 5 bases and J by 4 bases, with 27 bases between them. The CDR3 consists of 18 residues. Worth noting for this clone: Its antigen is undetermined.

Study conclusions and caveats: Rarefaction demonstrated incomplete sorted-subset sequencing despite large depth.

Naive CD8 cells, CD45RO-negative and positively selected for CCR7, excluded terminally differentiated effector memory CD45RA+ cells. The chain employs TRBV7-9 and TRBJ2-7; no definite D call. The sequenced material came from naive CD8+ T cells sorted from blood. The source is a man aged 30-40 years in good health. CDR3 nucleotides: TGTGCCAGCAGCGGATATTTGCTCCGGGCCCCGTCTGGGTACGAGCAGTACTTC. Protein product: CASSGYLLRAPSGYEQYF.